A selection of T cell receptor beta chains follows, all from one sample in a study of cytomegalovirus exposure and HLA in healthy donors. The repertoire was sequenced with immunoSEQ multiplex PCR; TCRdb's copy has only in-frame clones and lacks some. Of over 80,000 clones in the sample, about four fifths were seen once. Sequenced: PBMCs. The receptors derive from a man between 40 and 49 years old in good health and CMV-seropositive. Each CDR3 is given with its conserved first and last residue. D genes are given only for firm matches. Not all rows give a size; the values are once, few, many and, for expanded clones, a class.

.	TRBV7-8	16	TRBD1	TRBJ1-1	CASSQIRGRGDPEAFF	TGTGCCAGCAGCCAGATCAGGGGGCGCGGAGATCCTGAAGCTTTCTTT
.	TRBV19	15	TRBD1	TRBJ1-2	CASTARDRGRYGYTF	TGTGCCAGTACCGCCAGGGACAGGGGGCGTTATGGCTACACCTTC
.	TRBV7-9	14	TRBD1	TRBJ1-1	CASSRQGLNTEAFF	TGTGCCAGCAGCAGACAGGGGTTGAACACTGAAGCTTTCTTT
.	TRBV6-1	14	.	TRBJ1-3	CASTEGARGNTIYF	TGTGCCAGCACGGAGGGAGCACGCGGAAACACCATATATTTT
few	TRBV19	12	.	TRBJ2-5	CASSIGEETQYF	TGTGCCAGTAGTATTGGAGAAGAGACCCAGTACTTC
.	TRBV7-2	16	.	TRBJ1-5	CASSLAASGLHQPQHF	TGTGCCAGCAGCTTAGCAGCTTCAGGGTTGCATCAGCCCCAGCATTTT
.	TRBV30	12	TRBD1	TRBJ2-5	CAWTLGGETQYF	TGTGCCTGGACCTTAGGGGGCGAGACCCAGTACTTC
.	TRBV29-1	16	.	TRBJ2-1	CSVEMPLGESYNEQFF	TGCAGCGTTGAGATGCCGTTGGGAGAATCCTACAATGAGCAGTTCTTC
.	TRBV2	15	TRBD2	TRBJ2-1	CASSEGGLAGERQFF	TGTGCCAGCAGTGAAGGGGGACTAGCGGGAGAGAGGCAGTTCTTC
.	TRBV6-5	15	.	TRBJ1-1	CASSYSREVVTEAFF	TGTGCCAGCAGTTACTCAAGGGAGGTCGTCACTGAAGCTTTCTTT
.	TRBV6-5	14	.	TRBJ1-1	CASSYSTGNTEAFF	TGTGCCAGCAGTTACTCGACAGGGAACACTGAAGCTTTCTTT
.	TRBV7-9	15	.	TRBJ1-3	CASSSSPGTGNTIYF	TGTGCCAGCAGCTCCTCCCCGGGAACTGGAAACACCATATATTTT
once	TRBV5-1	12	.	TRBJ2-1	CASSVPDNEQFF	TGCGCCAGCAGCGTGCCAGATAATGAGCAGTTCTTC
.	TRBV6-1	14	.	TRBJ1-2	CASSESVTVYGYTF	TGTGCCAGCAGTGAATCGGTGACAGTCTATGGCTACACCTTC
.	TRBV11-2	14	.	TRBJ1-1	CASSLFGISPEAFF	TGTGCCAGCAGCCTCTTCGGGATAAGTCCCGAAGCTTTCTTT
few	TRBV7-2	15	.	TRBJ2-3	CASSFTEWSTDTQYF	TGTGCCAGCAGCTTTACTGAATGGAGCACAGATACGCAGTATTTT
once	TRBV2	13	TRBD1	TRBJ2-3	CASRQGAQDTQYF	TGTGCCAGCAGGCAGGGGGCGCAAGATACGCAGTATTTT
.	TRBV28	11	.	TRBJ1-1	CASRGDTEAFF	TGTGCCAGCAGAGGAGACACTGAAGCTTTCTTT
.	TRBV6-6	15	TRBD1	TRBJ2-2	CASRAGTDNTGELFF	TGTGCCAGCAGAGCCGGGACAGATAACACCGGGGAGCTGTTTTTT
.	TRBV19	16	.	TRBJ1-4	CASQFTPGTTNEKLFF	TGTGCCAGCCAGTTTACCCCCGGGACAACAAATGAAAAACTGTTTTTT
few	TRBV14	19	TRBD1	TRBJ2-6	CASSQDRGQGDSGANVLTF	TGTGCCAGCAGCCAAGATAGAGGGCAGGGGGACTCTGGGGCCAACGTCCTGACTTTC
.	TRBV6-5	13	.	TRBJ2-3	CASSYTRTDTQYF	TGTGCCAGCAGTTACACACGCACAGATACGCAGTATTTT